These 8 T cell receptor beta chains came from one sample sequenced in a study of CD8 T cells in Susac syndrome. An amount of RNA that ranged from roughly 0.5 to 1 ug was reverse transcribed with random hexamers. TCRdb called the immunoSEQ multiplex PCR reads again in MiXCR, with one record for every CDR3 protein. The table has over 350,000 distinct CDR3 sequences, more than 80% seen once. Sequencing input: CD8+ T cells from PBMCs. These receptor sequences come from a human donor with multiple sclerosis.

This clonotype has a handful of counts. The chain has TRBV12-3 or TRBV12-4 and TRBJ2-7, with TRBD1 identical over 10 bases. V shed 5 bases and J 2 bases; nucleotides not matched to a gene: 6. The CDR3 extends over 15 amino acids. Here the CDR3 DNA reads TGTGCCAGCAGTCCGGGGACAGGGGCCACCTACGAGCAGTACTTC. It specifies CASSPGTGATYEQYF.

The genes are TRBV23-1 and TRBJ2-7, with D perhaps TRBD2 (6 bases). TRBV23-1 has ORF status, its function being uncertain. This CDR3 has 12 residues. V was cut by 4 bases and J by 2 bases, with 6 bases left in between. The CDR3 sequence is CASSREAYEQYF. The CDR3 DNA reads as TGCGCCAGCAGTCGGGAGGCCTACGAGCAGTACTTC.

This clonotype was observed a handful of times. CDR3 sequence (DNA): TGTGCCAGCAGTTTACATCCATCCTACGAGCAGTACTTC. Its translation is CASSLHPSYEQYF. The chain links TRBV27 to TRBJ2-7; D remains unclear. The CDR3 consists of 13 residues. The V end lost 2 bases, the J end lost 1 base, and 6 bases lay between the germline ends. In germline, CDR1 is MNHEY, CDR2 SMNVEV (reference sequence).

The chain employs TRBV7-6 and TRBJ1-1; a weak D match, TRBD1 (5 bases). The germline V and J ends were trimmed by 2 bases and 6 bases, with 16 bases remaining between them. The CDR3 has 15 residues. CDR1 SGHVS and CDR2 FNYEAQ come from the germline V gene. In DNA, the CDR3 is TGTGCCAGCAGCTTATTAGGCACAGGTGGTCCTGAAGCTTTCTTT. Translated: CASSLLGTGGPEAFF.

V and J are TRBV27 and TRBJ2-7, with TRBD1 as a possible D gene (5 bases). The CDR3 runs to 14 residues. Trimming removed 4 bases from V and 4 bases from J, with 14 bases in between. Germline V gives CDR1 MNHEY, CDR2 SMNVEV (reference sequence). The CDR3 here is CASSSRAQGYEQYF. CDR3 coding DNA: TGTGCCAGCAGTTCACGCGCCCAGGGTTACGAGCAGTACTTC.

V and J are TRBV3-1 and TRBJ2-7, with TRBD2 as a possible D gene (8 bases). Germline V lookup: CDR1 LGHDT, CDR2 YNNKEL (reference sequence). Deletions cut 1 base from V and 2 bases from J, with 18 bases between. The CDR3 consists of 17 residues. The CDR3 here is CASSQVGRGPPTYEQYF. The CDR3 DNA reads TGTGCCAGCAGCCAAGTCGGGAGGGGGCCCCCTACCTACGAGCAGTACTTC.

The rearrangement joins TRBV20-1 to TRBJ1-2; the D is unclear. The length of the CDR3 is 12 residues. Per the germline V gene, CDR1 is DFQATT and CDR2 is SNEGSKA (reference sequence). The V end lost 1 base, the J end lost 7 bases, and 10 bases lay between the germline ends. In DNA, the CDR3 is TGCAGTGCTAGAGGTTGGGCTTCTGGCTACACCTTC. Encoded protein: CSARGWASGYTF.

This sequence joins TRBV27 and TRBJ2-7; D gene unclear. CDR3 size: 16 residues. CDR1 is MNHEY and CDR2 is SMNVEV in the germline V gene (reference sequence). V gave up 4 bases and J gave up 0 bases, with 16 bases separating them. CDR3 DNA: TGTGCCAGCAGTTCCACTGTTGCGGTAAGCTCCTACGAGCAGTACTTC. Translation gives CASSSTVAVSSYEQYF.